The rows below give T cell receptor beta chains drawn from one sample of a study of T-cell memory formation after mild COVID-19. TCRdb re-analysed the 5' RACE reads in MiXCR, keeping a single row per CDR3 protein. The sample shows 200,000 or so distinct CDR3 sequences, 16% of them seen only once. The sample comprised PBMCs or a T cell subset sorted from them (not recorded which). These receptors were obtained from an adult woman who had mild COVID-19 (a few samples of this study predate the infection). Cell type and time point are not known. Both conserved end residues are part of each CDR3. A D gene is named only where the DNA matches it firmly. Expanded clones are given a class, and other clones once, few, many or no size at all.

clone_size	v_call	d_call	j_call	cdr3_nt	cdr3_aa
few	TRBV27	-	TRBJ2-7	TGTGCCAGCAGTTTGTCGGGGTCGGGGTACGAGCAGTACTTC	CASSLSGSGYEQYF
-	TRBV27	-	TRBJ1-3	TGTGCCAGCAGTAAGATGGCGGGGATTGGCGGAAACACCATATATTTT	CASSKMAGIGGNTIYF
-	TRBV16	-	TRBJ2-1	TGTGCCAGCAGCCAAGAGTTGCGGAATGAGCAGTTCTTC	CASSQELRNEQFF
many	TRBV3-1	TRBD2	TRBJ2-3	TGTGCCAGCAGCCAAGAGGGACTAGGAGATACGCAGTATTTT	CASSQEGLGDTQYF
-	TRBV5-1	TRBD1	TRBJ2-7	TGCGCCAGCAGCTTCCGAAGTAGCCGGGACAGGAAGTCCTACGAGCAGTACTTC	CASSFRSSRDRKSYEQYF
-	TRBV12-3/TRBV12-4	-	TRBJ1-4	TGTGCCAGCGGTGGGGAAAAACTGTTTTTT	CASGGEKLFF
-	TRBV12-3/TRBV12-4	TRBD1	TRBJ1-1	TGTGCCAGCAGTTTAGAGGGGGCACTGGGGGGTTTCTTT	CASSLEGALGGFF
medium-sized	TRBV29-1	TRBD1	TRBJ1-6	TGCAGCGTTGAGGGACAGGGGCACCTCCACTTT	CSVEGQGHLHF
few	TRBV2	-	TRBJ1-2	TGTGCCAGCAGTGAGGGGCTTGGCTACACCTTC	CASSEGLGYTF
few	TRBV2	-	TRBJ1-5	TGTGCCAGCAGTATAGACAGGCATCGGGGGGATCAGCCCCAGCATTTT	CASSIDRHRGDQPQHF
few	TRBV7-3	-	TRBJ1-1	TGTGCCAGCAGGGGCACCCGGGACACTGAAGCTTTCTTT	CASRGTRDTEAFF
-	TRBV5-6	-	TRBJ1-2	TGTGCCAGCAGCCCTCCGGGAGTGGACTATGGCTACACCTTC	CASSPPGVDYGYTF
once	TRBV7-2	-	TRBJ1-5	TGTGCCAGCAGCTTAGCGATGGGCAGGGAGGGGGATCAGCCCCAGCATTTT	CASSLAMGREGDQPQHF
few	TRBV10-3	-	TRBJ2-5	TGTGCCATCAGTGAGACAGAGACCCAGTACTTC	CAISETETQYF
few	TRBV7-8	-	TRBJ2-1	TGTGCCAGCAGCTTAGTAACAATCACGGGAGTAAGTAATGAGCAGTTCTTC	CASSLVTITGVSNEQFF
-	TRBV6-1	TRBD1	TRBJ2-1	TGTGCCAGCAGTGAAGGAGGACAGGGGGCTAATGAGCAGTTCTTC	CASSEGGQGANEQFF
-	TRBV20-1	-	TRBJ1-1	TGCAGTGCTAGAGCTCAGAACACTGAAGCTTTCTTT	CSARAQNTEAFF
-	TRBV18	-	TRBJ1-6	TGTGCCAGCTCACCACCAGGACGCTCACCCCTCCACTTT	CASSPPGRSPLHF
few	TRBV7-9	-	TRBJ2-7	TGTGCCAGCAGCTTAGGAGCGGGCTCCTACGAGCAGTACTTC	CASSLGAGSYEQYF
many	TRBV14	TRBD1	TRBJ2-7	TGTGCCAGCAGCCAAGATCACAGGGGCTGGGTTCCGGACGAGCAGTACTTC	CASSQDHRGWVPDEQYF
few	TRBV19	-	TRBJ1-1	TGTGCCAGTAGTCCCGGGGCCGTCGGGGCTGAAGCTTTCTTT	CASSPGAVGAEAFF
few	TRBV20-1	TRBD2	TRBJ2-1	TGCAGTGCTAGGAGTAGCCGGGGGGGCTTCTACAATGAGCAGTTCTTC	CSARSSRGGFYNEQFF
few	TRBV7-2	-	TRBJ2-2	TGTGCCAGCAGCCCAGTTGGAATCCCGAACACCGGGGAGCTGTTTTTT	CASSPVGIPNTGELFF
-	TRBV5-1	-	TRBJ2-3	TGCGCCAGCAGCTTGGCCTTAGGGGATACGCAGTATTTT	CASSLALGDTQYF
-	TRBV29-1	-	TRBJ1-4	TGCAGCGCCGGTGGGGACTCGAATGAAAAACTGTTTTTT	CSAGGDSNEKLFF
-	TRBV15	TRBD1	TRBJ2-7	TGTGCCACCAGCCTGGGACAGGGGGCCCCCTACGAGCAGTACTTC	CATSLGQGAPYEQYF
many	TRBV5-1	-	TRBJ1-1	TGCGCCAGCAGCCGGAGGGGGAACACTGAAGCTTTCTTT	CASSRRGNTEAFF
few	TRBV5-5	TRBD1	TRBJ1-5	TGTGCCAGCAGCCCAGGGGGAGTGGGACAGCCCCAGCATTTT	CASSPGGVGQPQHF
few	TRBV30	TRBD1	TRBJ2-4	TGTGCCTGGAGTTCCGGGACAGGAAACATTCAGTACTTC	CAWSSGTGNIQYF
-	TRBV30	-	TRBJ1-5	TGTGCCTGGAGCACAGGGACGAGCAATCAGCCCCAGCATTTT	CAWSTGTSNQPQHF
-	TRBV24-1	TRBD1	TRBJ1-2	TGTGCCACCAGTGAATCGGGACAGTCCTATGGCTACACCTTC	CATSESGQSYGYTF
-	TRBV7-8	-	TRBJ1-1	TGTGCCAGCAGACGGTCAGGGTTGAGGAACACTGAAGCTTTCTTT	CASRRSGLRNTEAFF
many	TRBV7-6	TRBD2	TRBJ2-7	TGTGCCAGCAGCCCGTTTGGAGTGTCAGCCCAGTTAATAGCGGGGGGGCGCTACGAGCAGTACTTC	CASSPFGVSAQLIAGGRYEQYF
-	TRBV5-1	-	TRBJ2-3	TGCGCCAGCAGCTGGGGATGGGATACGCAGTATTTT	CASSWGWDTQYF
-	TRBV19	TRBD2	TRBJ2-1	TGTGCCAGTAGTATAGATTCGGGACTAGCGGGAAGGAATGAGCAGTTCTTC	CASSIDSGLAGRNEQFF
-	TRBV7-2	TRBD2	TRBJ2-1	TGTGCCAGCAGCTCCCTCCTACTAGCGGGGATCGATAATGAGCAGTTCTTC	CASSSLLLAGIDNEQFF
few	TRBV5-1	TRBD1	TRBJ2-3	TGCGCCAGCAGGCGGACAGGGGGCGCGGATACGCAGTATTTT	CASRRTGGADTQYF
few	TRBV20-1	-	TRBJ2-7	TGCAGTGCCAGAGGGGCCTACGAGCAGTACTTC	CSARGAYEQYF
-	TRBV21-1	-	TRBJ2-3	TGTGCCAGCAACCTTAGACCTGATACGCAGTATTTT	CASNLRPDTQYF
few	TRBV7-2	-	TRBJ2-1	TGTGCCAGCAGCACCCCCCCATATGGTGAGCAGTTCTTC	CASSTPPYGEQFF
few	TRBV7-2	TRBD2	TRBJ2-3	TGTGCCAGCAGCCGCCGGACTAGCGGGGGACCGGTTACGCAGTATTTT	CASSRRTSGGPVTQYF
few	TRBV30	TRBD1	TRBJ1-1	TGTGCCTGGAGCGCCGGGACAGGGTCGAACACTGAAGCTTTCTTT	CAWSAGTGSNTEAFF
few	TRBV6-1	-	TRBJ1-5	TGTGCCAGCAGTGAAGAGGGTTATCAGCCCCAGCATTTT	CASSEEGYQPQHF
-	TRBV20-1	-	TRBJ2-6	TGCAGCACAAGGGACGGCTTCTCTGGGGCCAACGTCCTGACTTTC	CSTRDGFSGANVLTF
few	TRBV5-1	-	TRBJ2-1	TGCGCCAGCAGCTTGGGACAGTCGGTGAAGGAGCAGTTCTTC	CASSLGQSVKEQFF